This T cell receptor (beta chain) was identified in a study of blood T cell repertoires in COVID-19. Whole-study context: Acute and convalescent COVID-19 specimens originated in the United States, Italy and Spain. Sources were T cells, B-cell-depleted T cells, or PBMCs; the material itself was cDNA or gDNA.

Germline V gene data show CDR1 as MDHEN and CDR2 as SYDVKM. V was trimmed by 4 bases and J by 2 bases, leaving 15 bases between them. CDR3 size: 15 residues. This clone has only a few counts. Per the study methods: Reference gene primers were amplified, and this amplification served to estimate nucleated cell counts. Profiled with immunoSEQ multiplex PCR; TCRdb holds only in-frame clones, not every one. That table furnishes V, J and clone size, whereas the DNA furnished D and trimming. The sample consists of about 82,000 clones, around four fifths of them appearing once. The source of this sequence is a woman in her fifties or sixties with acute or convalescent COVID-19. Sequenced: peripheral blood. The rearrangement uses TRBV28 and TRBJ2-7; D might be TRBD2 (5 bases). The CDR3 sequence is CASSSIGSGAYEQYF. CDR3 in DNA: TGTGCCAGCAGTTCCATAGGAAGCGGAGCCTACGAGCAGTACTTC.